The 10 T cell receptor beta chains listed next were all sequenced from one sample in a study of PD-1 blockade in classical Hodgkin lymphoma. All trial patients relapsed after autologous stem cell transplantation. Data came from immunoSEQ multiplex PCR; TCRdb stores just in-frame clones and leaves some out. This sample has fewer than 70,000 clones, with roughly 91% found just once. Specimen: peripheral blood mononuclear cells (PBMCs), collected before the second cycle of nivolumab. The receptor set was obtained from a human donor with classical Hodgkin lymphoma.

The chain has TRBV2 and TRBJ2-7; 9 bases line up with TRBD2. Germline CDR1 SNHLY, CDR2 FYNNEI. V lost 5 bases, J lost 5 bases, and 7 bases stayed unmatched. The CDR3 is 14 amino acids. CDR3 loop: CASSPAGGVHEQYF. DNA of the CDR3: TGTGCCAGCAGTCCAGCGGGGGGTGTCCACGAGCAGTACTTC.

By sample fraction, this clone is medium-sized. The rearrangement uses TRBV5-1 and TRBJ1-2; the match to TRBD1 covers 7 bases. This CDR3 is 16 amino acids long. Germline lookup yields CDR1 SGHRS and CDR2 YFSETQ. The V segment lost 5 bases and the J segment 5 bases; nucleotides outside the gene matches: 15. The CDR3 reads CASRPGATGQRYGYTF. Here the CDR3 DNA reads TGCGCCAGCAGACCGGGGGCGACAGGGCAGCGATATGGCTACACCTTC.

The chain employs TRBV6-6 and TRBJ1-2; D unresolved. The length of the CDR3 is 13 residues. The germline V gene encodes CDR1 MNHNY and CDR2 SVGAGI (reference sequence). Trimming stripped 5 bases from V and 3 bases from J, with 10 bases between. CDR3 DNA sequence: TGTGCCAGCAGTCCCGAGGTTTACTATGGCTACACCTTC. Translated, it gives CASSPEVYYGYTF.

This clone appeared a single time. This chain connects TRBV6-6 to TRBJ2-7; D is possibly TRBD1 (6 bases). Germline-derived CDR1 and CDR2 are MNHNY and SVGAGI (reference sequence). The germline V and J ends were trimmed by 5 bases and 4 bases, with 18 bases remaining between them. The CDR3 length is 15 residues. The CDR3 nucleotides are TGTGCCAGCAGTCTGTCGGGACAACTAGTGTACGAGCAGTACTTC. It codes for CASSLSGQLVYEQYF.

The table lists this clone with a count of one. V is TRBV9 and J is TRBJ2-7; a possible D gene is TRBD2 (6 bases). The CDR3 consists of 15 residues. The V and J ends lost 0 bases and 3 bases respectively, with 13 bases between them. The germline CDR1 and CDR2 sequences are SGDLS and YYNGEE. The CDR3: CASSVAPGLNYEQYF. CDR3 coding DNA: TGTGCCAGCAGCGTAGCCCCGGGACTGAACTACGAGCAGTACTTC.

This clone was seen just once. The V and J genes are TRBV5-3 and TRBJ1-2; D remains unclear. TRBV5-3 is reported as an ORF; its role is uncertain. V was shortened by 1 base and J by 3 bases, with 13 bases between the two germline ends. The CDR3 has 15 amino acids. For the CDR3, the DNA is TGTGCCAGAAGCTTGTGCAGAGGCGATTACTATGGCTACACCTTC. Its translation is CARSLCRGDYYGYTF.

The chain is built from TRBV5-1 and TRBJ2-1; the match to TRBD2 covers 12 bases. J was trimmed by 5 bases and V by 0 bases; bases with no gene match: 3. The V gene's germline CDR1 is SGHRS and CDR2 YFSETQ. There are 16 residues in the CDR3. The CDR3 loop reads CASSLALAGGNNEQFF. CDR3 coding DNA: TGCGCCAGCAGCTTGGCCCTAGCGGGGGGGAACAATGAGCAGTTCTTC.

J is TRBJ2-5 and V is TRBV5-4, with 11 nucleotides matching TRBD2. The CDR3 has 15 amino acids. CDR1 and CDR2 from the germline V gene are SGHNT and YYREEE (reference sequence). The V segment lost 4 bases and the J segment 5 bases; nucleotides outside the gene matches: 7. The CDR3 loop reads CASSPIAGGQETQYF. The CDR3 nucleotides are TGTGCCAGCAGCCCAATAGCGGGGGGGCAGGAGACCCAGTACTTC.

The rearrangement links TRBV5-1 to TRBJ1-6, with D perhaps matching TRBD1 (6 bases). V lost 2 bases to trimming and J lost 9 bases, with 12 bases between them. The CDR3 runs to 14 residues. CDR1 and CDR2 (germline): SGHRS, YFSETQ. DNA for the CDR3: TGCGCCAGCAGCTTATGGACAGCCAGTTCACCCCTCCACTTT. It is translated as CASSLWTASSPLHF.

The chain combines TRBV10-3 with TRBJ2-7; TRBD2 might be the D (6 bases). In germline, CDR1 is ENHRY, CDR2 SYGVKD. The V end lost 3 bases, the J end lost 4 bases, and 13 bases lay between the germline ends. The CDR3 extends over 14 amino acids. In DNA, the CDR3 is TGTGCCATCAGTGAAATAGCGGTTAAGTACGAGCAGTACTTC. Translating gives CAISEIAVKYEQYF.